This T cell receptor (beta chain) was identified in a study of glioma-infiltrating T cells after dendritic cell vaccination. The CDR3 extends over 14 amino acids. Trimming removed 5 bases from V and 3 bases from J, with 11 bases in between. Germline CDR1 SGHTA, CDR2 FQGNSA. As for time point: after dendritic cell vaccination, including at tumor progression/relapse. Before vaccination, two weeks after the third vaccination, and at progression, PBMC were collected. This table comes from immunoSEQ multiplex PCR, and its TCRdb copy is limited to in-frame clones, with some not included. The sample shows about 94,000 clones, 75% to 90% of them seen only once.

This clonotype originated in a human donor with glioblastoma. This sample comprised blood, obtained after dendritic cell vaccination. The chain is built from TRBV7-2 and TRBJ1-5, with D perhaps TRBD1 (6 bases). The CDR3 spells CASSLQGINQPQHF. The CDR3 bases are TGTGCCAGCAGCCTACAGGGAATCAATCAGCCCCAGCATTTT.